Below are 5 T cell receptor beta chains sequenced from a single sample in a study of blood T cell repertoires in COVID-19. Sequenced by immunoSEQ multiplex PCR; TCRdb stores in-frame clones only, minus some. The sample includes some 74,000 clones, over 75% of them seen just once. Sequenced input: peripheral blood. These receptor sequences come from a man in his fifties with acute or convalescent COVID-19.

This chain connects TRBV9 to TRBJ1-2; 7 bases align to TRBD1. V dropped 4 bases and J dropped 5; count of bases not matched to a gene: 14. This CDR3 region has 16 residues. Looked up from germline, CDR1 is SGDLS and CDR2 is YYNGEE. CDR3 nucleotides: TGTGCCAGCAGCTCCATTTTCCGACAGGGAAATTATGGCTACACCTTC. It specifies CASSSIFRQGNYGYTF.

As DNA, the CDR3 is TGTGCCAGCAGTGTGGAGGGAGTCGAGCAGTACTTC. This encodes CASSVEGVEQYF. The chain joins TRBV2 to TRBJ2-7, with D possibly TRBD2 on 6 matching bases. CDR3 length equals 12 residues. V was clipped by 4 bases and J by 6 bases, with 10 bases between them. Germline values: CDR1 SNHLY, CDR2 FYNNEI.

The J gene is TRBJ2-7, the V gene TRBV6-1, with 8 bases identical to TRBD2. Germline CDR1 MNHNS, CDR2 SASEGT. V lost 1 base to trimming and J lost 7 bases; unmatched junction nucleotides: 12. There are 16 residues in the CDR3. For the CDR3, the DNA is TGTGCCAGCAGTGAAGACAGCGGGGGACGGATGAGGGAGCAGTACTTC. Its translation is CASSEDSGGRMREQYF.

The chain links TRBV12-3 or TRBV12-4 to TRBJ1-1; D is ambiguous. This CDR3 is 13 amino acids long. Trimming took off 7 bases at V and 4 bases at J, with 13 bases between the two ends. CDR3 nucleotide sequence: TGTGCCAGCACTCTAAGAGGGTTCACTGAAGCTTTCTTT. This gives the protein CASTLRGFTEAFF.

Only one count was recorded for this clone. The chain uses TRBV7-8 and TRBJ1-5; maybe TRBD1 (5 bases). Germline lookup yields CDR1 SGHVS and CDR2 FQNEAQ. The CDR3 runs 15 residues. Trimming took off 2 bases at V and 4 bases at J, with 12 bases between the two ends. CDR3 coding DNA: TGTGCCAGCAGCTTAAACCCAGGGCGAAATCAGCCCCAGCATTTT. Its translation: CASSLNPGRNQPQHF.